This T cell receptor (beta chain) was recorded in a study of T cells in Graves' hyperthyroidism and ophthalmopathy. Study-level points and caveats: Among thyroid clonotypes expanded above 0.001, most also appeared in blood.

Using RNA transcripts as the source, TCR beta CDR3 regions were amplified. The HTBI primer set drove a first-round RT-PCR of the TCR CDR3. TCRdb redid the calling of the multiplex PCR reads with MiXCR, one entry per CDR3 protein. Counted here are around 600,000 distinct CDR3 sequences, about a sixth occurring once; the ten biggest clones make up roughly 3%. In regard to this clonotype: Its antigen is undetermined.

Based on clinical symptoms, serum thyroxine and TRAb, thyroid ultrasound and orbital computed tomography, diagnoses were reached. The CDR3 has 14 residues. The V end was cut by 0 bases, the J end by 5 bases, with 9 bases between. CDR1 is SGHRS, CDR2 YFSETQ, per germline. Sequencing was done on a sample of blood. This chain joins TRBV5-1 and TRBJ1-5; no firm D call. This receptor was taken from a middle-aged woman with Graves' ophthalmopathy. The CDR3 loop is CASSLVAGDQPQHF. CDR3 in DNA: TGCGCCAGCAGCTTGGTGGCAGGTGATCAGCCCCAGCATTTT.